This T cell receptor (beta chain) comes out of a study of blood T cell repertoires in COVID-19. Study information: The origin of the acute and convalescent COVID-19 samples was the United States, Italy and Spain. From T cells, B-cell-depleted T cells, or PBMCs came the material, which was cDNA or gDNA.

Per the authors' pipeline: Nucleated cell number was recorded as an estimate derived from reference gene primer amplification. The data were produced by immunoSEQ multiplex PCR, yet TCRdb's version contains in-frame clones alone and is incomplete. D and trimming come from the DNA, and the V and J calls and clone size come from that table. The sample records around 58,000 clones, less than 85% being singletons. V lost 6 bases and J lost 6, with 8 bases in between. Germline assignment: CDR1 MNHEY and CDR2 SVGAGI. The CDR3 covers 11 residues. The sample consisted of peripheral blood. The origin of this receptor is a human donor in a cohort sampled during active COVID-19. This rearrangement joins TRBV6-5 to TRBJ1-1, with no clear D. As DNA, the CDR3 is TGTGCCAGCAGGGTTGCAGCTGAAGCTTTCTTT. This sequence encodes CASRVAAEAFF.